This T cell receptor beta chain was identified in a study of shared clonotypes between healthy human individuals. General study results and limits: Relative to memory subsets, naive subsets generally showed larger estimated richness. Sequencing depth was a factor that was expected to affect clonotype sharing among donors.

The naive CD8 subset, CD45RO-negative cells positively selected for CCR7, excluded terminally differentiated effector memory CD45RA+ cells. Within Nashville, Tennessee resided all donors, each a Caucasian adult. Several immunoSEQ 96-well plates shared each subset's DNA, each plate a replicate. TCRdb's table, derived via immunoSEQ multiplex PCR, lists solely in-frame clones and lacks some. Here the sample spans around 2.1 million clones, 85% to 95% being singletons. The CDR3 runs to 13 residues. Trimming cost V 8 bases and J 0 bases, with 10 bases left between them. Germline CDR1 is ENHRY and CDR2 is SYGVKD. As for this clone: Its antigen is unknown.

This TCR was sampled from a man aged 18 to 30 in good health. Some clones in this sample may be carry-over from other donors' samples. V is TRBV10-3 and J is TRBJ1-1; D call uncertain. The sequenced sample was naive CD8+ T cells from PBMCs. DNA of the CDR3: TGTGCCATCGCGGACGGCATGAACACTGAAGCTTTCTTT. As protein: CAIADGMNTEAFF.